These 4 T cell receptor beta chains were sequenced from one sample in a study of OX40 agonist ivuxolimab in advanced cancers. TCRdb's table, derived via immunoSEQ multiplex PCR, lists solely in-frame clones and lacks some. Of fewer than 85,000 clones listed, 70% to 85% are singletons. The specimen comprised CD4+ or CD8+ T cells sorted from blood, sampled in a trial of the OX40 agonist ivuxolimab. The origin of the receptors is an adult with an advanced solid tumor such as melanoma, head and neck, liver or kidney cancer.

The rearrangement links TRBV13 to TRBJ1-4, with 7 bases matching TRBD1. Per germline, CDR1 PRHDT and CDR2 FYEKMQ (reference sequence). The CDR3 totals 13 residues. V lost 4 bases and J lost 8; bases outside the gene matches: 4. The CDR3 nucleotides read TGTGCCAGCAGCTCCAGGGGGGGGGAAAAACTGTTTTTT. Encoded protein: CASSSRGGEKLFF.

The rearrangement links TRBV9 to TRBJ2-3, with a possible D match to TRBD1 (6 bases). V shed 4 bases and J shed 2 bases, with 11 bases lying between them. The CDR3 sequence is 14 residues long. Germline V gene sequence: CDR1 SGDLS, CDR2 YYNGEE. The CDR3 sequence is CASSPRQATDTQYF. CDR3 sequence (DNA): TGTGCCAGCAGCCCCCGACAGGCCACAGATACGCAGTATTTT.

The V gene is TRBV30, the J gene TRBJ2-5; 7 nucleotides agree with TRBD1. Trimming at V came to 1 base and at J to 4 bases, leaving 0 bases not matched to a gene. This CDR3 region has 12 residues. Germline CDR1 GTSNPN, CDR2 SVGIG (reference sequence). CDR3 region: CAWSGQGETQYF. The CDR3 coding sequence is TGTGCCTGGAGTGGACAGGGAGAGACCCAGTACTTC.

The rearrangement links TRBV6-6 to TRBJ1-1, with TRBD1 as a possible D gene (5 bases). V lost 8 bases to trimming and J lost 0 bases, with 10 bases between them. Per the germline V gene, CDR1 is MNHNY and CDR2 is SVGAGI (reference sequence). This CDR3 contains 13 residues. In nucleotides, the CDR3 is TGTGCCAGCGCGGGACGAATGAACACTGAAGCTTTCTTT. Translating gives CASAGRMNTEAFF.